This TCR beta chain came from a study of blood T cell repertoires in COVID-19. At the level of the study: Both acute and convalescent COVID-19 samples were obtained from the United States, Italy and Spain. PBMCs, B-cell-depleted T cells, or T cells were the source of the cDNA or gDNA that made up the material.

This CDR3 has 15 amino acids. From germline, CDR1 is MDHEN and CDR2 SYDVKM. The V and J ends lost 7 bases and 9 bases, in that order; junction bases with no gene match: 10. Methods used by the authors: Quantification of nucleated cells was approximated via reference gene primer amplification. Data came from immunoSEQ multiplex PCR; TCRdb stores just in-frame clones and leaves some out. V, J and clone size were drawn from that table, and D and trimming were deduced from the DNA. The sample consists of some 460,000 clones, about 89% of them appearing once. Sequences were obtained from peripheral blood. The chain links TRBV28 to TRBJ1-6; 9 nucleotides match TRBD1. The source is a woman under 40 with acute or convalescent COVID-19. Here the CDR3 reads CASKGQGQGSSPLHF. CDR3 DNA: TGTGCCAGCAAAGGCCAGGGACAGGGTAGTTCACCCCTCCACTTT.